Each of the 20 T cell receptor beta chains below was sequenced from the same sample in a study of control samples from healthy donors and cancer patients. The repertoire was sequenced with immunoSEQ multiplex PCR; TCRdb's copy has only in-frame clones and lacks some. Found here are roughly 200,000 clones; the top ten clones hold roughly 2.2%. Sequencing was carried out using blood. The receptors derive from a woman aged 25 to 39 in good health.

The chain carries TRBV28 and TRBJ1-6; weak D call: TRBD1 (5 bases). From germline, CDR1 is MDHEN and CDR2 SYDVKM. CDR3 length equals 15 residues. Trimming cost V 5 bases and J 9 bases, with 17 bases left between them. This CDR3 reads CASSGADRPRSPLHF. For the CDR3, the DNA is TGTGCCAGCAGTGGAGCAGACAGACCTCGTTCACCCCTCCACTTT.

The gene calls are TRBV7-9 and TRBJ2-7; D remains ambiguous. The CDR3 has 11 residues. Germline assignment: CDR1 SEHNR and CDR2 FQNEAQ (reference sequence). Trimming shortened V by 1 base and J by 6 bases, and 4 bases separated the two germline ends. The CDR3, as DNA: TGTGCCAGCAGCTTAGAGGCCGAGCAGTACTTC. As protein: CASSLEAEQYF.

The chain employs TRBV5-4 and TRBJ1-4, with D unclear. Per the germline V gene, CDR1 is SGHNT and CDR2 is YYREEE (reference sequence). Trimming stripped 2 bases from V and 2 bases from J, with 19 bases between. This CDR3 has 18 amino acids. DNA of the CDR3: TGTGCCAGCAGCTTCCGTATATGGGAATCGGAGACTAATGAAAAACTGTTTTTT. Translating gives CASSFRIWESETNEKLFF.

CDR3 protein: CATSRDSGNTEAFF. The CDR3 bases are TGTGCCACCAGCAGAGATTCGGGAAACACTGAAGCTTTCTTT. The chain couples TRBV15 to TRBJ1-1; D unresolved. The CDR3 totals 14 residues. Looked up from germline, CDR1 is LNHNV and CDR2 is YYDKDF (reference sequence). Trimming cost V 0 bases and J 2 bases, with 7 bases left between them. The full variable domain, completed using reference TRBV15 and TRBJ1-1, is DAMVIQNPRYQVTQFGKPVTLSCSQTLNHNVMYWYQQKSSQAPKLLFHYYDKDFNNEADTPDNFQSRRPNTSFCFLDIRSPGLGDTAMYLCATSRDSGNTEAFFGQGTRLTVV.

V and J are TRBV5-4 and TRBJ2-1; D possibly corresponds to TRBD1 (6 bases). The CDR3 has 15 residues. Germline CDR1 SGHNT, CDR2 YYREEE (reference sequence). The ends were cut back, 4 bases at V and 0 bases at J, with 11 bases in the middle. The CDR3 sequence is CASSGGQVSYNEQFF. The CDR3 region has the DNA TGTGCCAGCAGCGGGGGACAAGTCTCCTACAATGAGCAGTTCTTC.

J is TRBJ1-4 and V is TRBV6-4, with D maybe TRBD1 (5 bases). The CDR3 sequence is 16 residues long. The V gene lost 6 bases and the J gene lost 3 bases, with 17 bases spanning the gap. Germline values: CDR1 MRHNA, CDR2 SNTAGT. CDR3 DNA: TGTGCCAGCAGGGGGGAGGGACGGCCGGCTAATGAAAAACTGTTTTTT. It encodes CASRGEGRPANEKLFF.

With regard to this clone: One end of the junction varies from germline; a read error may be responsible. The chain links TRBV3-1 (or the pseudogene TRBV3-2) to TRBJ2-7; 8 bases map to TRBD1. The length of the CDR3 is 14 residues. The germline V gene has CDR1 LGHDT and CDR2 YNNKEL (reference sequence). For the CDR3, the DNA is TGTGCCAGCAACCAACAGGGGGTAAGGTACGAGCAGTACTTC. Amino acid sequence: CASNQQGVRYEQYF.

The chain uses TRBV14 and TRBJ2-5; no definite D call. The germline gives CDR1 SGHDN, CDR2 FVKESK. V was pared by 3 bases and J by 5 bases, with 10 bases between. This CDR3 spans 13 amino acids. The CDR3 DNA sequence: TGTGCCAGCAGCCAGGGTATGAGGGAGACCCAGTACTTC. It codes for CASSQGMRETQYF.

The chain links TRBV3-1 (or the pseudogene TRBV3-2) to TRBJ1-2; D is uncertain. Deletions cut 4 bases from V and 8 bases from J, with 14 bases between. Germline-derived CDR1 and CDR2 are LGHDT and YNNKEL (reference sequence). The CDR3 covers 13 residues. CDR3 in DNA: TGTGCCAGCAGCCCGAGGCGGGCCTTGGGCTACACCTTC. It translates to CASSPRRALGYTF.

The V call is TRBV7-9, the J call TRBJ1-1; D call uncertain. There are 16 residues in the CDR3. Trimming removed 1 base from V and 0 bases from J, with 12 bases in between. The germline V gene has CDR1 SEHNR and CDR2 FQNEAQ (reference sequence). The CDR3 here is CASSLDDGRMNTEAFF. The CDR3 nucleotides are TGTGCCAGCAGCTTAGACGACGGGCGTATGAACACTGAAGCTTTCTTT.

The chain uses TRBV3-1 (or the pseudogene TRBV3-2) and TRBJ2-1, with 9 bases that match TRBD2. Looked up from germline, CDR1 is LGHDT and CDR2 is YNNKEL (reference sequence). This CDR3 has 17 residues. The V gene end was trimmed by 0 bases and the J gene end by 4 bases; junction bases not matched to a gene: 7. The CDR3 reads CASSQDVASGTYNEQFF. The CDR3 DNA is TGTGCCAGCAGCCAAGATGTGGCTAGCGGGACTTACAATGAGCAGTTCTTC.

The rearrangement links TRBV6-1 to TRBJ1-2; D call uncertain. The CDR3 has 13 residues. Trimming took 2 bases from V and 2 from J, leaving 6 bases between them. The germline CDR1 and CDR2 sequences are MNHNS and SASEGT. DNA for the CDR3: TGTGCCAGCAGTGAAAATACAAACTATGGCTACACCTTC. Its translation: CASSENTNYGYTF.

V usage is TRBV5-1 and J usage is TRBJ1-1; no definite D call. The V end was cut by 2 bases, the J end by 3 bases, with 11 bases between. The CDR3 consists of 14 residues. The germline V gene encodes CDR1 SGHRS and CDR2 YFSETQ. The CDR3 sequence: CASSFRPGYTEAFF. CDR3 nucleotides: TGCGCCAGCAGCTTCAGACCAGGATACACTGAAGCTTTCTTT.

The chain carries TRBV4-3 and TRBJ2-1; 8 nucleotides align to TRBD2. This CDR3 has 16 residues. The germline gives CDR1 LGHNA, CDR2 YSLEER. With V trimmed by 0 bases and J by 4 bases, 5 bases remained unmatched. DNA of the CDR3: TGCGCCAGCAGCCAAGATCGGACTAGCAGATACAATGAGCAGTTCTTC. Protein sequence: CASSQDRTSRYNEQFF.

The chain is built from TRBV29-1 and TRBJ2-3, with D possibly matching TRBD2 (6 bases). The germline V gene has CDR1 SQVTM and CDR2 ANQGSEA. The CDR3 runs to 14 residues. V lost 3 bases to trimming and J lost 4 bases, with 14 bases between them. In DNA, the CDR3 is TGCAGCGTTGATCCCCCGGGCGGGGCAGATACGCAGTATTTT. Amino acid sequence: CSVDPPGGADTQYF.

The chain uses TRBV25-1 and TRBJ1-2; 7 bases fit TRBD1. J lost 11 bases, V lost 5 bases, and 14 bases had no gene match. The CDR3 is made up of 14 amino acids. The germline V gene encodes CDR1 MGHDK and CDR2 SYGVNS. Here the CDR3 DNA reads TGTGCCAGCAGTCTTCAGGGGGATGGCTTTGGTTACACCTTC. Translating it yields CASSLQGDGFGYTF.

CDR3 residues: CASSPPSGGANTGELFF. CDR3 in DNA: TGTGCCAGCTCACCACCGTCCGGGGGGGCGAACACCGGGGAGCTGTTTTTT. This chain uses TRBV18 with TRBJ2-2; 8 nucleotides match TRBD2. In germline, CDR1 is KGHSH, CDR2 LQKENI. After removal of 0 bases from V and 0 bases from J, the junction contained 3 bases not matched to a gene. This CDR3 has 17 amino acids.

In DNA form, the CDR3 reads TGTGCCAGCAATGGCCTATCTGGGGCCAACGTCCTGACTTTC. Its protein is CASNGLSGANVLTF. This chain links TRBV7-2 with TRBJ2-6; D remains ambiguous. This CDR3 has 14 residues. CDR1 is SGHTA, CDR2 FQGNSA, per germline. Trimming stripped 7 bases from V and 1 base from J, with 8 bases between.

V usage is TRBV15 and J usage is TRBJ1-6; tentative D call: TRBD1 (5 bases). The CDR3 spans 14 residues. V gave up 1 base and J gave up 7 bases, with 8 bases separating them. Germline V lookup: CDR1 LNHNV, CDR2 YYDKDF (reference sequence). The CDR3 coding sequence is TGTGCCACCAGCAGAGCGGGGGGAAATTCACCCCTCCACTTT. Encoded protein: CATSRAGGNSPLHF.

This chain connects TRBV9 to TRBJ1-4; D is possibly TRBD1 (5 bases). The CDR3 is made up of 20 amino acids. Trimming shortened V by 7 bases and J by 1 base, and 29 bases separated the two germline ends. Per the germline V gene, CDR1 is SGDLS and CDR2 is YYNGEE. The CDR3 reads CASSGQPDLAVGVTNEKLFF. CDR3 bases: TGTGCCAGCTCCGGACAACCCGATCTGGCGGTTGGCGTAACTAATGAAAAACTGTTTTTT.